This T cell receptor beta chain is from a study of T cells in Graves' hyperthyroidism and ophthalmopathy. At the level of the study: Peripheral blood draws took place at initial diagnosis, ahead of any treatment.

Germline-derived CDR1 and CDR2 are MGHRA and YSYEKL. With 0 bases removed from V and 4 bases from J, the gap between germline ends came to 18 bases. The length of the CDR3 is 17 residues. Regions amplified from RNA transcripts were the TCR beta CDR3 regions. The HTBI primer set was used in a first-round RT-PCR of the TCR CDR3. From the multiplex PCR reads, TCRdb called clonotypes with MiXCR, one entry per CDR3 protein. The table has approximately 510,000 distinct CDR3 sequences, under 25% seen once; the top ten hold about 26%. This chain links TRBV4-1 with TRBJ2-5; D perhaps matches TRBD2 (5 bases). Sequenced: blood. This receptor was taken from a young man with Graves' hyperthyroidism. The CDR3 protein is CASSQETGVDQVETQYF. In nucleotides, the CDR3 is TGCGCCAGCAGCCAAGAAACCGGGGTGGATCAAGTAGAGACCCAGTACTTC.